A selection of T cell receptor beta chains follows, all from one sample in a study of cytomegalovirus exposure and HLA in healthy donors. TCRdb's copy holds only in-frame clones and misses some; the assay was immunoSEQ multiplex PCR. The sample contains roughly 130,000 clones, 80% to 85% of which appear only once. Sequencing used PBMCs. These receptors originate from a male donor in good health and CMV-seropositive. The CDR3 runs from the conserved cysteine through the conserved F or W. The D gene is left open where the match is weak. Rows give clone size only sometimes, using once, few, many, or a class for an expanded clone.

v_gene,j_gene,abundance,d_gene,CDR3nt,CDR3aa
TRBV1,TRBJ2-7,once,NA,TGCACCAGCAAGATCAACCCCGAGCAGTACTTC,CTSKINPEQYF
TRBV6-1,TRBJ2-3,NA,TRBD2,TGTGCCAGCAGTGAAGTCCGCGGGGGGGCTTCAGATACGCAGTATTTT,CASSEVRGGASDTQYF
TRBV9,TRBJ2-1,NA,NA,TGTGCCAGCAGCCTAGGTGTTAGAGGCACCTACAATGAGCAGTTCTTC,CASSLGVRGTYNEQFF
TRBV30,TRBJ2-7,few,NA,TGTGCCTGGAGCGGGATAAGGAGCTCCTACGAGCAGTACTTC,CAWSGIRSSYEQYF
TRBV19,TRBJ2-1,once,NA,TGTGCCAGTAGTATTGCACAGGGGGGGAACAATGAGCAGTTCTTC,CASSIAQGGNNEQFF
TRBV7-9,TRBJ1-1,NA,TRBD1,TGTGCCAGCAGCCTCGGACAGGGGAGATGGGGGGGAGCTTTCTTT,CASSLGQGRWGGAFF
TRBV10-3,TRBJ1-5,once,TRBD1,TGTGCCAGCCGACAGGGAACTGGCAATCAGCCCCAGCATTTT,CASRQGTGNQPQHF
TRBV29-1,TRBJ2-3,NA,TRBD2,TGCAGCGTTGAGGGGGGGACTAGCGGGAGCACAGATACGCAGTATTTT,CSVEGGTSGSTDTQYF
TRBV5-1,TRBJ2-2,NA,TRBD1,TGCGCCAGCAGCTCCGGACAGGCGAACACCGGGGAGCTGTTTTTT,CASSSGQANTGELFF
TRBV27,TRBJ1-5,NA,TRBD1,TGTGCCAGCAGTTTAAATCGGGACAGGACTTATAGCAATCAGCCCCAGCATTTT,CASSLNRDRTYSNQPQHF
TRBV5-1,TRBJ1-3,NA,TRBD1,TGCGCCAGCAGCCAGGGCGGGACAGGGGGAAACACCATATATTTT,CASSQGGTGGNTIYF
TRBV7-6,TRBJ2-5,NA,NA,TGTGCCAGCAGCCGAGATAAAAAAATAAAGGGGGGGAACCAAGAGACCCAGTACTTC,CASSRDKKIKGGNQETQYF
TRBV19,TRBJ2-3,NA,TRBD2,TGTGCCGGTCCGGGACTAGGGAAAAGCACAGATACGCAGTATTTT,CAGPGLGKSTDTQYF
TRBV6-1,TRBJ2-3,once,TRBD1,TGTGCCAGCAGTGCATGGACAGGGAGTGTCACAGATACGCAGTATTTT,CASSAWTGSVTDTQYF
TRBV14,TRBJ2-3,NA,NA,TGTGCCAGCAGCCAGGATCTGACTAGCACAGATACGCAGTATTTT,CASSQDLTSTDTQYF
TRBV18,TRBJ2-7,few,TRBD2,TGTGCCAGCTCACCAGCGGGGGGGCCCTCCTACGAGCAGTACTTC,CASSPAGGPSYEQYF
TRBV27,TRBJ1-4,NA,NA,TGTGCCAGCAGTTATAATCGACAGTTTAGTAATGAAAAACTGTTTTTT,CASSYNRQFSNEKLFF
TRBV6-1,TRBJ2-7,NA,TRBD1,TGTGCCAGCAGAGGGACAGGGAGCGGGTCCTACGAGCAGTACTTC,CASRGTGSGSYEQYF
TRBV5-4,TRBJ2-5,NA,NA,TGTGCCAGCAGTTCTTACCAGCTACAGAGAGAGACCCAGTACTTC,CASSSYQLQRETQYF